A selection of T cell receptor beta chains follows, all from one sample in a study of response to subunit inactivated influenza vaccine. Each CDR3 protein is one row after TCRdb ran MiXCR on the RT-PCR reads. The data show around 520,000 distinct CDR3 sequences, over 25% seen once. The sample was CD4+ T cells sorted from PBMCs, taken roughly 5 days after vaccination. The receptors stem from a man aged 50 to 60 who received an inactivated influenza vaccine. The CDR3 runs from the conserved cysteine through the conserved F or W. A D gene is named only where the DNA matches it firmly. Clone size is not always given. Where it is, it says once, few, many or a class for expanded clones.

TRBV12-3/TRBV12-4	few	TRBD2	TRBJ2-1	14	TGTGCCAGCAGTCCCTCGCGGACTAGCGGCAACCAGTTCTTC	CASSPSRTSGNQFF
TRBV4-2	many	.	TRBJ2-3	17	TGTGCCAGCAGCCAAGGAGACGGGGGGCCTGGCACAGATACGCAGTATTTT	CASSQGDGGPGTDTQYF
TRBV7-3	few	TRBD2	TRBJ2-2	14	TGTGCCAGCAAACTAGCGGGGAACACCGGGGAGCTGTTTTTT	CASKLAGNTGELFF
TRBV5-1	.	TRBD1	TRBJ1-1	14	TGCGCCAGCAGCTGGGACAGGATGAACACTGAAGCTTTCTTT	CASSWDRMNTEAFF
TRBV6-2/TRBV6-3	.	TRBD1	TRBJ1-2	15	TGTGCCAGCAGTTACTCGGGACAGGGGGCCTTCGGCTACACCTTC	CASSYSGQGAFGYTF
TRBV6-2/TRBV6-3	.	TRBD2	TRBJ2-1	14	TGTGCCATCGGGAGGGCGGGCTTTTACAATGAGCAGTTCTTC	CAIGRAGFYNEQFF
TRBV4-3	few	.	TRBJ2-3	14	TGCGCCAGCAGCCAAGATCGGACCGCAGATACGCAGTATTTT	CASSQDRTADTQYF
TRBV5-1	.	TRBD1	TRBJ1-4	15	TGCGCCAGCAGCTGGGGGACAGCAACTAATGAAAAACTGTTTTTT	CASSWGTATNEKLFF
TRBV6-2/TRBV6-3	.	.	TRBJ2-1	14	TGTGCCAGCAGCACCGCAGGACGGAACAATGAGCAGTTCTTC	CASSTAGRNNEQFF
TRBV6-2/TRBV6-3	.	TRBD1	TRBJ2-6	16	TGTGCCAGCAAGGACAGGGTCATGGCTGGGGCCAACGTCCTGACTTTC	CASKDRVMAGANVLTF
TRBV10-3	.	.	TRBJ1-5	14	TGTGCCATCAGTCGAGGGGCTCGCAATCAGCCCCAGCATTTT	CAISRGARNQPQHF
TRBV29-1	few	TRBD2	TRBJ2-5	15	TGCAGCGTTGATTATACTAGCGGGAGTAAAGAGACCCAGTACTTC	CSVDYTSGSKETQYF
TRBV28	few	TRBD2	TRBJ2-3	17	TGTGCCAGCAGTTTTCCTAGACTAGCGGCCCGCACAGATACGCAGTATTTT	CASSFPRLAARTDTQYF
TRBV6-1	many	.	TRBJ2-1	15	TGTGCCAGCAAATCGGGGGCACTCCTCTACAATGAGCAGTTCTTC	CASKSGALLYNEQFF
TRBV12-3/TRBV12-4	few	TRBD2	TRBJ2-7	15	TGTGCCAGCAGTTTTACTAGCGGGAGAAGCTACGAGCAGTACTTC	CASSFTSGRSYEQYF
TRBV4-3	.	.	TRBJ2-1	15	TGCGCCAGCAGCCAAGATCCCCCCCCTCACAATGAGCAGTTCTTC	CASSQDPPPHNEQFF
TRBV12-3/TRBV12-4	.	.	TRBJ2-2	12	TGTGCCAGCAGAACCCCAACCGGGGAGCTGTTTTTT	CASRTPTGELFF
TRBV20-1	.	.	TRBJ2-5	13	TGCAGTGCTGTGACGGACAGTCCAGAGACCCAGTACTTC	CSAVTDSPETQYF
TRBV6-2/TRBV6-3	.	.	TRBJ2-3	14	TGTGCCAGCAGGTTTGATTATAGCACAGATACGCAGTATTTT	CASRFDYSTDTQYF
TRBV5-5	.	TRBD1	TRBJ2-3	17	TGTGCCAGCAGCTTGAGAATTCGACAGGGGGTCACAGATACGCAGTATTTT	CASSLRIRQGVTDTQYF
TRBV5-1	.	.	TRBJ2-3	15	TGCGCCAGCAGCTCAGGGGATCCTAGCACAGATACGCAGTATTTT	CASSSGDPSTDTQYF
TRBV6-5	.	TRBD1	TRBJ1-5	17	TGTGCCAGCAGTTACCCCGGGGGACAGAGAAACAATCAGCCCCAGCATTTT	CASSYPGGQRNNQPQHF
TRBV12-3/TRBV12-4	few	.	TRBJ2-1	15	TGTGCCAGCAGTTTGACTGTAGGGGTTTGGGATGAGCAGTTCTTC	CASSLTVGVWDEQFF
TRBV6-1	.	.	TRBJ1-2	14	TGTGCCAGCACCCGCACTGCAGGCACCTATGGCTACACCTTC	CASTRTAGTYGYTF
TRBV6-1	.	TRBD1	TRBJ2-1	14	TGTGCCAGCTCCTGGGACAGGGGCTCCAATGAGCAGTTCTTC	CASSWDRGSNEQFF
TRBV4-3	.	.	TRBJ2-2	14	TGCGCCAGCAGCCAATCGCCCTCCACCGGGGAGCTGTTTTTT	CASSQSPSTGELFF
TRBV2	.	.	TRBJ2-7	15	TGTGCCAGCAGTGAGTACCCCGGACAGTTCGACGAGCAGTACTTC	CASSEYPGQFDEQYF
TRBV7-9	few	.	TRBJ2-3	13	TGTGCCAGCAGACCTAAGAGCACAGATACGCAGTATTTT	CASRPKSTDTQYF
TRBV5-5	.	.	TRBJ2-2	14	TGTGCCAGCTTCGGGGTTGTCGACACCGGGGAGCTGTTTTTT	CASFGVVDTGELFF
TRBV20-1	.	.	TRBJ1-5	13	TGCTCTCCTAGGTCCAATAGCAATCAGCCCCAGCATTTT	CSPRSNSNQPQHF
TRBV10-2	once	.	TRBJ1-1	13	TGCGCCACCCGGGACGGTGGGAACACTGAAGCTTTCTTT	CATRDGGNTEAFF
TRBV5-1	.	.	TRBJ2-2	15	TGCGCCAGCAGCTTGCAGACAACGAACACCGGGGAGCTGTTTTTT	CASSLQTTNTGELFF
TRBV10-3	few	.	TRBJ2-2	15	TGTGCCATCAGTGTGTGGCAGGGGAGCACCGGGGAGCTGTTTTTT	CAISVWQGSTGELFF
TRBV28	.	.	TRBJ2-2	15	TGTGCCAGCAGACGCTCCCGGCTCGGCAGCGGGGAGCTGTTTTTT	CASRRSRLGSGELFF
TRBV28	few	.	TRBJ2-1	16	TGTGCCAGCAGTTCAACAGGAAGCGGACCTGGGGATGAGCAGTTCTTC	CASSSTGSGPGDEQFF
TRBV6-2/TRBV6-3	.	.	TRBJ2-3	14	TGTGCCAGCAGTGAGTCCGCCAGACTGCGCACGCAGTATTTT	CASSESARLRTQYF
TRBV28	many	.	TRBJ2-3	15	TGTGCCAGCTCACCCCTAGCGATTAGCACAGATACGCAGTATTTT	CASSPLAISTDTQYF
TRBV9	few	TRBD2	TRBJ2-1	15	TGTGCCAGCAGCGTAGAGAGCGGGACCTACAATGAGCAGTTCTTC	CASSVESGTYNEQFF
TRBV10-3	.	.	TRBJ1-5	13	TGTGCCATCAGTGAGAGAGGGAATCAGCCCCAGCATTTT	CAISERGNQPQHF
TRBV12-3/TRBV12-4	few	TRBD1	TRBJ2-7	14	TGTGCCAGCAGTCCCAGGGACAGGGAATACGAGCAGTACTTC	CASSPRDREYEQYF
TRBV24-1	.	.	TRBJ2-2	17	TGTGCCACCAGTGATTCCCTTGGGGGGACGAACACCGGGGAGCTGTTTTTT	CATSDSLGGTNTGELFF
TRBV6-5	.	TRBD2	TRBJ2-1	15	TGTGCCAGCAGTTACTCTGGGACTAGCGGACATGAGCAGTTCTTC	CASSYSGTSGHEQFF
TRBV12-3/TRBV12-4	few	.	TRBJ1-6	15	TGTGCCAGCAGTTTAGTCGCGGGGTCTGATTCACCCCTCCACTTT	CASSLVAGSDSPLHF
TRBV4-3	many	.	TRBJ2-2	14	TGCGCCAGCAGCCAAGGGCCAAAAACCGGGGAGCTGTTTTTT	CASSQGPKTGELFF
TRBV5-1	.	TRBD1	TRBJ2-3	16	TGCGCCAGCAGCTTGACGGGACAGTTGAGCACAGATACGCAGTATTTT	CASSLTGQLSTDTQYF
TRBV28	few	.	TRBJ1-5	14	TGTGCCAGCAGGGCAGGACAAACCTATCAGCCCCAGCATTTT	CASRAGQTYQPQHF
TRBV4-3	.	TRBD1	TRBJ2-7	14	TGCGCCAGCAGCCAAAGACAGGGGGCTTACGAGCAGTACTTC	CASSQRQGAYEQYF
TRBV20-1	.	.	TRBJ2-1	16	TGCAGTGCTAGAGCCCCGGCAGTGAGCTCCTACAATGAGCAGTTCTTC	CSARAPAVSSYNEQFF
TRBV28	.	TRBD2	TRBJ2-1	16	TGTGCCAGCGTTGGAATGGGCGGGGGAGAATACAATGAGCAGTTCTTC	CASVGMGGGEYNEQFF
TRBV2	.	TRBD1	TRBJ1-2	16	TGTGCCAGCAGTGTAGGGAGACAGGGGGCCGACTATGGCTACACCTTC	CASSVGRQGADYGYTF
TRBV5-1	few	TRBD2	TRBJ2-3	14	TGCGCCACCTCGGGACTAGCGGGAGCAGATACGCAGTATTTT	CATSGLAGADTQYF